This TCR beta chain was observed in a study of Graves' ophthalmopathy and Graves' hyperthyroidism. Study outcomes and limitations: The model achieved around 67% sensitivity and less than 85% specificity for ophthalmopathy progression. Most thyroid clonotypes with frequency above 0.001 were detected in blood too.

Patients were left out if they had other autoimmune diseases, uncontrolled infections, pregnancy or lactation. About 10 ml of fresh blood yielded the PBMCs by density gradient. At least ten counts were recorded for this clonotype. The antigen remains undetermined. Germline CDR1 reads DFQATT; CDR2 reads SNEGSKA (reference sequence). Trimming pared 1 base from V and 2 bases from J, leaving 9 bases between. This CDR3 is 14 amino acids long. Amplification of the TCR beta CDR3 regions used RNA transcripts (as template). The first round was an RT-PCR with HTBI primers, and the second round was a multiplex PCR. MiXCR, applied by TCRdb to the multiplex PCR reads, yields one record per CDR3 protein. The table includes 150,000 or so distinct CDR3 sequences, 30% to 45% detected once.

The sequenced sample was peripheral blood. The chain carries TRBV20-1 and TRBJ1-3, with D unclear. The sequence derives from a man younger than 40 with Graves' ophthalmopathy. CDR3 sequence (DNA): TGCAGTGCTAGAGGGTCAGATACTGGAAACACCATATATTTT. Protein sequence: CSARGSDTGNTIYF.